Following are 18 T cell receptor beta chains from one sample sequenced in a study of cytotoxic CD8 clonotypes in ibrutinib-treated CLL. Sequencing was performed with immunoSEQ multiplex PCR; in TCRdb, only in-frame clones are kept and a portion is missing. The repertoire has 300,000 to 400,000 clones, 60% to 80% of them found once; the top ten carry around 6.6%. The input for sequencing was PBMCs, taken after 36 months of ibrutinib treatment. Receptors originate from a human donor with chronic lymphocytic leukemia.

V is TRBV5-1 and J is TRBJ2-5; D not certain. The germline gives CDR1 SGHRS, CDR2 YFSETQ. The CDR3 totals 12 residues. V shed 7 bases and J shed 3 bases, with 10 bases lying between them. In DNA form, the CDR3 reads TGCGCCAGCGGAGCCTTAGAAGAGACCCAGTACTTC. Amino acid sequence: CASGALEETQYF.

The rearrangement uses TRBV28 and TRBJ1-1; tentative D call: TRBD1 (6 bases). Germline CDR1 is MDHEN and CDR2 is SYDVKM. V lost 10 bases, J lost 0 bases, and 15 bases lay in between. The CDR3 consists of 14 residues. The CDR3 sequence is CATRQGIMNTEAFF. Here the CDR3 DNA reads TGTGCCACTAGGCAGGGGATAATGAACACTGAAGCTTTCTTT. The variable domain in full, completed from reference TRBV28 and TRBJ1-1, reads DVKVTQSSRYLVKRTGEKVFLECVQDMDHENMFWYRQDPGLGLRLIYFSYDVKMKEKGDIPEGYSVSREKKERFSLILESASTNQTSMYLCATRQGIMNTEAFFGQGTRLTVV.

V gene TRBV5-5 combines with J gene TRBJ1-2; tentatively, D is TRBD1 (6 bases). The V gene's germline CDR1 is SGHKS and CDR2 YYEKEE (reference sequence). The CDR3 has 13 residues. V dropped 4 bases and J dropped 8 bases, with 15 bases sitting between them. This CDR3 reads CASSTRGTGGYTF. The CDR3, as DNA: TGTGCCAGCAGCACAAGGGGGACGGGCGGCTACACCTTC.

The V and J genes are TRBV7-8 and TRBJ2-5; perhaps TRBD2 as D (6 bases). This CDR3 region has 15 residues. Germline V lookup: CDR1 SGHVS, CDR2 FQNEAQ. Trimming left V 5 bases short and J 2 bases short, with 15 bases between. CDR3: CASSSRVGGQETQYF. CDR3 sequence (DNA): TGTGCCAGCAGCAGCCGTGTGGGGGGACAAGAGACCCAGTACTTC.

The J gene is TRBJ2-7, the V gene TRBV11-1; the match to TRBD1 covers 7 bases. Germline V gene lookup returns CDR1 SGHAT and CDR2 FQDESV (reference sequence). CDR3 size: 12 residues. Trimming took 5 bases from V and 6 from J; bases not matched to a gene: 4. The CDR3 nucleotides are TGTGCCAGCAGCCGTGACAGGGCCGAGCAGTACTTC. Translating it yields CASSRDRAEQYF.

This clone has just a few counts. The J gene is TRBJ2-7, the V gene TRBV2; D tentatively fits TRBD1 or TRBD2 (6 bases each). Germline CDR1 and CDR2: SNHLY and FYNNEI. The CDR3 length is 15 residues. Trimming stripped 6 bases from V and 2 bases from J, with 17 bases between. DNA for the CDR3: TGTGCCAGCAGCCTCCGGGGGACACAGACCTACGAGCAGTACTTC. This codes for CASSLRGTQTYEQYF.

For the CDR3, the DNA is TGTGCCAGCAAGGGAGCAGGCAATGAGCAGTTCTTC. This encodes CASKGAGNEQFF. This sequence joins TRBV6-5 and TRBJ2-1, with D possibly matching TRBD2 (5 bases). The CDR3 runs 12 residues. Between the trimmed V and J ends, which lost 7 bases and 6 bases, there was a span of 10 bases. Germline CDR1 and CDR2: MNHEY and SVGAGI.

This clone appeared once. The CDR3 DNA sequence: TGTGCCAGCAGCGTCGAGAGGGGGACCCGGTCCGGCTACACCTTC. It translates to CASSVERGTRSGYTF. The chain is built from TRBV9 and TRBJ1-2, with D maybe TRBD1 (6 bases). The V and J ends lost 2 bases and 8 bases respectively, with 19 bases between them. The CDR3 length is 15 residues. Germline V gene data show CDR1 as SGDLS and CDR2 as YYNGEE.

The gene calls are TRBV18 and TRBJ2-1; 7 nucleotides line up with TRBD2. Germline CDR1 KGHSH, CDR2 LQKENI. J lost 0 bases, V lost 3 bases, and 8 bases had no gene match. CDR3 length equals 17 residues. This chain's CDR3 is CASSPASGQSSYNEQFF. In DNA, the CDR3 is TGTGCCAGCTCACCGGCTAGCGGCCAAAGCTCCTACAATGAGCAGTTCTTC.

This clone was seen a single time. DNA for the CDR3: TGTGTCAGAAGCTTTCCTTCCGAGGGTGGGGGCTACGAGCAGTACTTC. This encodes CVRSFPSEGGGYEQYF. This chain links TRBV7-5 with TRBJ2-7. TRBV7-5 is described as a pseudogene. CDR3 length: 16 amino acids.

This chain's CDR3 is CASSLVSSVTDTQYF. In DNA, the CDR3 is TGTGCCAGCAGCTTAGTGTCTAGCGTGACCGATACGCAGTATTTT. This chain joins TRBV13 and TRBJ2-3; TRBD2 is a possible D gene (6 bases). Germline V lookup: CDR1 PRHDT, CDR2 FYEKMQ (reference sequence). There are 15 residues in the CDR3. Deletions cut 1 base from V and 6 bases from J, with 14 bases between.

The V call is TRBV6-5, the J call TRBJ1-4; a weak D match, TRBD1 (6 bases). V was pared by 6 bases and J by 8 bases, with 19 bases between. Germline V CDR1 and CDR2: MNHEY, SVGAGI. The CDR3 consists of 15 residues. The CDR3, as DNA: TGTGCCAGCAGCGTCGACAGGCGTCGGTTCGAAAAACTGTTTTTT. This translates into CASSVDRRRFEKLFF.

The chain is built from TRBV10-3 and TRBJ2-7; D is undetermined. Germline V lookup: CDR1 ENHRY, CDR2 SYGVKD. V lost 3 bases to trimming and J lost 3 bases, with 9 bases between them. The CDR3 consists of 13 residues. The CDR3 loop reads CAISETQNYEQYF. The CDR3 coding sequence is TGTGCCATCAGTGAAACACAGAACTACGAGCAGTACTTC.

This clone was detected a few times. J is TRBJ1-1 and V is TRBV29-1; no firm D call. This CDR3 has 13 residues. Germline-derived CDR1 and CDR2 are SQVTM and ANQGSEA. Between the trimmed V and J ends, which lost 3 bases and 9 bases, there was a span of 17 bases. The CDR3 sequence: CSVDPGRRGKAFF. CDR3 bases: TGCAGCGTTGACCCTGGGAGGCGAGGTAAAGCTTTCTTT.

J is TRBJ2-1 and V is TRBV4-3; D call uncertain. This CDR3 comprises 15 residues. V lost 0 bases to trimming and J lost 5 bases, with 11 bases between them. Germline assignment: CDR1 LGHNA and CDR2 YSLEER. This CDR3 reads CASSQDRAVNNEQFF. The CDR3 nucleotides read TGCGCCAGCAGCCAAGATCGAGCCGTCAACAATGAGCAGTTCTTC.

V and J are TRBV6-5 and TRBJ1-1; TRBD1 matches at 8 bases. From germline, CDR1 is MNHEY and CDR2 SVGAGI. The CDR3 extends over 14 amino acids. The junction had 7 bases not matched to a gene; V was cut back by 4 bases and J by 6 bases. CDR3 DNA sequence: TGTGCCAGCAGTTCTGCAGGGGGCTACGCTGAAGCTTTCTTT. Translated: CASSSAGGYAEAFF.

The CDR3 nucleotides read TGTGCCAGCAGCTTACAGCTAGCGGGTAGCGATGAGCAGTTCTTC. This codes for CASSLQLAGSDEQFF. The V gene is TRBV7-3, the J gene TRBJ2-1; 8 nucleotides match TRBD2. CDR1 and CDR2 from the germline V gene are SGHTA and FQGTGA. The CDR3 has 15 amino acids. With V trimmed by 2 bases and J by 8 bases, 8 bases remained unmatched.

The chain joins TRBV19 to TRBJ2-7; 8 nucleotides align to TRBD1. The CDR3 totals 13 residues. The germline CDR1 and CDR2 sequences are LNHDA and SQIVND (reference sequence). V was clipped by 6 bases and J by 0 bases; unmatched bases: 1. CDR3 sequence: CASRTGASYEQYF. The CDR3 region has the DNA TGTGCCAGTAGGACAGGGGCCTCCTACGAGCAGTACTTC.